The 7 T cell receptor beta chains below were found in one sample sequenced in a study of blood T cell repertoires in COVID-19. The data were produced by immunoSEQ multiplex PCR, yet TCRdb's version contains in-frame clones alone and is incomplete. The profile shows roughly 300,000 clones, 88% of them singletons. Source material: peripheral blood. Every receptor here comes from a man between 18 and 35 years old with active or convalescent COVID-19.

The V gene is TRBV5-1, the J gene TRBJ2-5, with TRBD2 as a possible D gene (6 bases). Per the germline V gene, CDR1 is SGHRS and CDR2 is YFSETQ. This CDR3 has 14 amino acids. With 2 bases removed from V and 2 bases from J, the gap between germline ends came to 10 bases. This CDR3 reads CASSFGGSQETQYF. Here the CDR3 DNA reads TGCGCCAGCAGCTTTGGGGGGTCACAAGAGACCCAGTACTTC.

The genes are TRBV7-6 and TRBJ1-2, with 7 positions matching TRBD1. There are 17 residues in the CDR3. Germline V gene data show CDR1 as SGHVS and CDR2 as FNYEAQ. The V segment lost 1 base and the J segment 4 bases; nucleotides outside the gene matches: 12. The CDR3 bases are TGTGCCAGCAGCTTAGAGGACAGGCAAAGGGGGATCTATGGCTACACCTTC. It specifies CASSLEDRQRGIYGYTF.

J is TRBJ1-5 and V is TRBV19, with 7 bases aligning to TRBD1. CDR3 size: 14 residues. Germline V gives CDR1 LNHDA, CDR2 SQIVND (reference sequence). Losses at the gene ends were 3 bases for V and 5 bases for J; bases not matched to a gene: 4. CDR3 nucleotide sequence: TGTGCCAGTAGTATCCGCAGGGGGTATCAGCCCCAGCATTTT. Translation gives CASSIRRGYQPQHF.

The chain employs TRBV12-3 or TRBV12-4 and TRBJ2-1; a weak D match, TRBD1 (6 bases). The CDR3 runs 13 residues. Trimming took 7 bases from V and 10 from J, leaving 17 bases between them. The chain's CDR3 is CASTITTGREQFF. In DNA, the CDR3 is TGTGCCAGCACCATAACGACAGGTAGGGAGCAGTTCTTC.

CDR3 amino acids: CASAGQNTGELFF. CDR3 nucleotide sequence: TGTGCCAGTGCGGGCCAGAACACCGGGGAGCTGTTTTTT. This chain uses TRBV19 with TRBJ2-2, with D tentatively TRBD2 (5 bases). Germline CDR1 reads LNHDA; CDR2 reads SQIVND (reference sequence). V was trimmed by 8 bases and J by 1 base, leaving 8 bases between them. The CDR3 extends over 13 amino acids.

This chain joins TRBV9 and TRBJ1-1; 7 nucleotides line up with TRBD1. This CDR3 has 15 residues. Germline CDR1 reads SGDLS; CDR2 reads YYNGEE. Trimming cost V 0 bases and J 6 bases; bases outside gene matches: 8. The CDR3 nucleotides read TGTGCCAGCAGCGTAGTCGGGACAGAGCTTTCTGAAGCTTTCTTT. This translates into CASSVVGTELSEAFF.

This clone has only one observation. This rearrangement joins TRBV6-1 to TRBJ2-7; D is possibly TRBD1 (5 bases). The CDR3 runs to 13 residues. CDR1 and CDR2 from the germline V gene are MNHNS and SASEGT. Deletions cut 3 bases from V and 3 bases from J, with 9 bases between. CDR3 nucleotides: TGTGCCAGCAGTGACAGACAGCTCTACGAGCAGTACTTC. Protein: CASSDRQLYEQYF.